This T cell receptor (beta chain) was captured by sequencing in a study of control samples from healthy donors and cancer patients. Generated by immunoSEQ multiplex PCR, the TCRdb table keeps only in-frame clones and is missing some. Of 95,000 to 150,000 clones in the sample, roughly 91% are singletons; the top ten hold over 6.5%. V was clipped by 6 bases and J by 2 bases, with 14 bases between them. Germline lookup yields CDR1 LNHDA and CDR2 SQIVND (reference sequence). This CDR3 is built from 14 residues. This clone turned up a few times. This sequence was found in a man aged 35 to 55 in good health. The sequenced material came from blood. V gene TRBV19 combines with J gene TRBJ2-7, with D perhaps matching TRBD1 (6 bases). The CDR3 is CASRKNGQTYEQYF. The CDR3, as DNA: TGTGCCAGTAGAAAAAATGGACAGACCTACGAGCAGTACTTC.